This T cell receptor (beta chain) was sequenced during a study of T cells in Graves' hyperthyroidism and ophthalmopathy. Findings and caveats of the study: The model anticipated ophthalmopathy a median around six months pre-onset. Researchers report that a 13 V-J model separated ophthalmopathy from stable hyperthyroidism.

The CDR3 is 13 residues long. Between the trimmed V and J ends, which lost 6 bases and 11 bases, there was a span of 17 bases. The germline V gene has CDR1 MDHEN and CDR2 SYDVKM. This clonotype came up a few times. What it binds is unknown. Graves' hyperthyroidism was deemed stable given no ophthalmopathy progression within 18 months. PBMCs were obtained from roughly 10 ml fresh peripheral blood. RNA transcripts yielded amplified TCR beta CDR3 regions. The HTBI set primed first-round TCR CDR3 RT-PCR. TCRdb reanalysed the multiplex PCR reads using MiXCR and keeps one entry per CDR3 protein. The data contain roughly 300,000 distinct CDR3 sequences, 20% to 25% of them singletons.

The clonotype comes from a woman in her fifties or sixties with Graves' hyperthyroidism. This sequence joins TRBV28 and TRBJ1-5, with D possibly matching TRBD1 (5 bases). The sequenced material came from blood. The CDR3: CASRKGLISAQHF. Written as DNA, the CDR3 is TGTGCCAGCAGAAAGGGACTCATCTCCGCCCAGCATTTT.